This T cell receptor (beta chain) came from a study of a mutant IDH1 vaccine in newly diagnosed glioma. At the level of the study: Patients got radiotherapy, temozolomide, or both beforehand, and most got both.

Study-wide findings and caveats: Evidence of vaccine-induced immune responses was documented in over 85% of patients.

Sample time point: week 11, during vaccination. Doses consisted of 300 ug of mutant IDH1 20-mer peptide each, paired with topical imiquimod. Comments on this clone: Its specificity is not known.

V dropped 5 bases and J dropped 2; count of bases not matched to a gene: 3. From germline, CDR1 is MNHEY and CDR2 SVGAGI. This CDR3 has 15 residues. Clones were sequenced by immunoSEQ multiplex PCR, and TCRdb holds only the in-frame ones, with some missing. The sample carries under 35,000 clones, around 91% recorded once. This chain joins TRBV6-5 and TRBJ1-3; 10 bases match TRBD1. The sample consisted of PBMCs, taken from a glioma patient whose treatment included an IDH1 peptide vaccine. The clonotype was recovered from a man aged 18-30 years with glioma. The CDR3 nucleotides are TGTGCCAGCAGTAAGGGACAGGGGACTGGAAACACCATATATTTT. Encoded protein: CASSKGQGTGNTIYF.